The 27 T cell receptor beta chains in this list originate from one sample, sequenced in a study of T cells in Graves' hyperthyroidism and ophthalmopathy. Amplification of TCR beta CDR3 regions used RNA as the template. The study used the HTBI primer set for a first-round RT-PCR of the TCR CDR3. TCRdb used MiXCR to reprocess the multiplex PCR reads, holding one entry per CDR3 protein. The sample lists hundreds of thousands of distinct CDR3 sequences, roughly 13% occurring once. The specimen sequenced was blood. These receptors were taken from a woman aged 18 to 35 with Graves' hyperthyroidism.

This clonotype was observed many times. The rearrangement links TRBV7-3 to TRBJ1-1; 7 bases line up with TRBD1. With 4 bases clipped from V and 6 bases from J, the junction kept 11 bases outside the gene matches. The germline V gene has CDR1 SGHTA and CDR2 FQGTGA. The CDR3 length is 15 residues. In DNA form, the CDR3 reads TGTGCCAGCAGCTCAGGGGACAGCGGATCCTCTGAAGCTTTCTTT. Translated: CASSSGDSGSSEAFF.

This clonotype was observed many times. The rearrangement joins TRBV28 to TRBJ2-1; 7 bases agree with TRBD1. CDR3 size: 15 residues. Germline V lookup: CDR1 MDHEN, CDR2 SYDVKM. V shed 7 bases and J 7 bases; nucleotides not matched to a gene: 13. The CDR3 nucleotides are TGTGCCAGCAAAACGGGACAGCTCATCGGAAATGAGCAGTTCTTC. Translated, it gives CASKTGQLIGNEQFF.

The sample holds many counts of this clonotype. The J gene is TRBJ2-7, the V gene TRBV6-5, with 9 bases identical to TRBD1. Trimming took 1 base from V and 1 from J; bases not matched to a gene: 8. Germline V gene data show CDR1 as MNHEY and CDR2 as SVGAGI. The CDR3 covers 17 residues. The CDR3 nucleotides are TGTGCCAGCAGTTACTGGGGGGGCGGGACAGGGTCCTACGAGCAGTACTTC. Protein: CASSYWGGGTGSYEQYF.

Ten or more counts support this clonotype. The V gene is TRBV2, the J gene TRBJ2-5, with 8 bases that match TRBD2. This CDR3 has 14 residues. Trimming took 5 bases from V and 6 from J; bases not matched to a gene: 8. Germline V gene lookup returns CDR1 SNHLY and CDR2 FYNNEI. CDR3 region: CASSPLAGKKTQYF. CDR3 bases: TGTGCCAGCAGTCCCTTAGCGGGAAAAAAGACCCAGTACTTC.

V and J are TRBV12-3 or TRBV12-4 and TRBJ2-7; 8 bases fit TRBD2. Germline trimming cut 3 bases from V and 3 bases from J; bases unmatched to any gene: 4. The CDR3 is 14 amino acids. This CDR3 reads CASSFGGVDYEQYF. The CDR3, as DNA: TGTGCCAGCAGTTTCGGGGGGGTCGACTACGAGCAGTACTTC.

This clonotype was observed a handful of times. J is TRBJ1-4 and V is TRBV9; no clear D gene. Germline lookup yields CDR1 SGDLS and CDR2 YYNGEE. The CDR3 consists of 16 residues. Trimming took 1 base from V and 4 from J, leaving 14 bases between them. This CDR3 reads CASSVSGVENNEKLFF. The CDR3 DNA sequence: TGTGCCAGCAGCGTATCTGGGGTAGAGAATAATGAAAAACTGTTTTTT.

This clonotype has at least ten counts. J is TRBJ1-6 and V is TRBV11-2; D remains ambiguous. Germline CDR1 SGHAT, CDR2 FQNNGV. CDR3 length: 13 residues. The V and J ends lost 4 bases and 10 bases respectively, with 11 bases between them. For the CDR3, the DNA is TGTGCCAGCAGCTCCGGCCGGCGCTCACCCCTCCACTTT. This encodes CASSSGRRSPLHF.

This clonotype appeared many times. The V call is TRBV20-1, the J call TRBJ2-3; D gene ambiguous. This CDR3 is built from 12 residues. Germline V lookup: CDR1 DFQATT, CDR2 SNEGSKA (reference sequence). The CDR3 DNA follows: TGCAGCGCGCTCGGGTCCACGGATACGCAGTATTTT. Its translation is CSALGSTDTQYF.

There are many counts of this clonotype. The chain has TRBV20-1 and TRBJ2-7, with TRBD2 identical over 13 bases. Trimming cost V 0 bases and J 7 bases; bases outside gene matches: 9. The CDR3 loop spans 16 amino acids. Germline assignment: CDR1 DFQATT and CDR2 SNEGSKA (reference sequence). The DNA for the CDR3 is TGCAGTGCTAGAGATCCCTGGACTAGCGGGAGTCGGGAGCAGTACTTC. Protein sequence: CSARDPWTSGSREQYF.

This clonotype has ten or more counts. The gene calls are TRBV3-1 and TRBJ2-3; tentative D call: TRBD2 (5 bases). Germline-derived CDR1 and CDR2 are LGHDT and YNNKEL (reference sequence). The CDR3 extends over 16 amino acids. Trimming stripped 4 bases from V and 0 bases from J, with 14 bases between. CDR3 in DNA: TGTGCCAGCAGCCGCCTTCGCGGGCCTAGCACAGATACGCAGTATTTT. This codes for CASSRLRGPSTDTQYF.

This clonotype was seen only a few times. CDR3 nucleotide sequence: TGTGCCAGCAGCTTGGGAGTAAGGGGTGGGACTTTCTTT. Residues: CASSLGVRGGTFF. The V gene is TRBV7-9, the J gene TRBJ1-1, with a weak D call TRBD1 (5 bases). The length of the CDR3 is 13 residues. Deletions cut 3 bases from V and 12 bases from J, with 17 bases between. Germline V CDR1 and CDR2: SEHNR, FQNEAQ (reference sequence).

The chain joins TRBV28 to TRBJ2-2; D is unclear. The CDR3 extends over 13 amino acids. Germline CDR1 MDHEN, CDR2 SYDVKM. Trimming removed 4 bases from V and 5 bases from J, with 8 bases in between. The chain's CDR3 is CASSYRYTGELFF. The CDR3 nucleotides read TGTGCCAGCAGTTATCGCTATACCGGGGAGCTGTTTTTT.

CDR3: CASSDQVDQPQHF. The DNA of the CDR3 is TGTGCCAGTAGTGATCAGGTGGATCAGCCCCAGCATTTT. The chain has TRBV19 and TRBJ1-5; D not certain. Germline V gene data show CDR1 as LNHDA and CDR2 as SQIVND (reference sequence). This CDR3 comprises 13 residues. V lost 5 bases and J 5 bases, leaving 10 bases between the germline ends.

The chain links TRBV6-1 to TRBJ1-1, with 8 bases that match TRBD1. The CDR3 has 14 residues. The V segment lost 6 bases and the J segment 7 bases; nucleotides outside the gene matches: 10. Germline lookup yields CDR1 MNHNS and CDR2 SASEGT. CDR3 nucleotide sequence: TGTGCCAGCAGGGCACGGACAGGGCCGAGTGAAGCTTTCTTT. It specifies CASRARTGPSEAFF.

This clonotype was picked up a small number of times. The V gene is TRBV10-2, the J gene TRBJ1-5; D is unresolved. The CDR3 has 15 amino acids. CDR1 and CDR2 (germline): WSHSY, SAAADI. V was pared by 0 bases and J by 5 bases, with 11 bases between. DNA of the CDR3: TGCGCCAGCAGTGAGTCCAGAGGGTTTGATCAGCCCCAGCATTTT. Its translation: CASSESRGFDQPQHF.

This clonotype showed up many times. As DNA, the CDR3 is TGTGCCAGCAGCCCGCATCGGACTAGCGGGAGGCTGAGATCCTACGAGCAGTACTTC. Translated: CASSPHRTSGRLRSYEQYF. The chain is built from TRBV3-1 and TRBJ2-7; 14 nucleotides agree with TRBD2. After removal of 4 bases from V and 1 base from J, the junction contained 12 bases not matched to a gene. There are 19 residues in the CDR3. Germline V gives CDR1 LGHDT, CDR2 YNNKEL (reference sequence).

This clonotype was observed at least ten times. The chain employs TRBV6-2 or TRBV6-3 and TRBJ2-1; 8 bases map to TRBD1. V gave up 6 bases and J gave up 7 bases; unmatched junction bases: 11. This CDR3 comprises 15 residues. The V gene's germline CDR1 is MNHEY and CDR2 SVGEGT. Written as DNA, the CDR3 is TGTGCCAGCAGAAAGGGGGCAGGGGGCTGGAATGAGCAGTTCTTC. Its protein is CASRKGAGGWNEQFF.

This clonotype was detected a few times. At one boundary the junction diverges from the germline segment, which might be a read error. This chain connects TRBV19 to TRBJ1-5; possibly TRBD1 for D (6 bases). CDR3 length: 15 residues. Germline V gene sequence: CDR1 LNHDA, CDR2 SQIVND (reference sequence). The CDR3 reads CASRIGGYSNQPQHF. The CDR3 coding sequence is TGTGCCAGTAGGATAGGGGGGTATAGCAATCAGCCCCAGCATTTT.

This clonotype appeared a few times. This may come from a read error, since a much larger clone is one base off. The genes are TRBV28 and TRBJ2-4; D is perhaps TRBD1 (6 bases). The V end was cut by 6 bases, the J end by 6 bases, with 21 bases between. The CDR3 sequence is 16 residues long. CDR1 MDHEN and CDR2 SYDVKM come from the germline V gene. CDR3 DNA sequence: TGTGCCAGCAGAGAGGGCGCCGGGACATACCGAAACATTCAGTACTTC. This codes for CASREGAGTYRNIQYF.

In this sample, this clonotype turned up many times. The chain has TRBV5-5 and TRBJ1-1, with a weak D call TRBD1 (6 bases). Trimming removed 3 bases from V and 8 bases from J, with 11 bases in between. The length of the CDR3 is 12 residues. Germline CDR1 and CDR2: SGHKS and YYEKEE (reference sequence). This chain's CDR3 is CASSWLQGEAFF. The CDR3 nucleotides read TGTGCCAGCAGCTGGCTGCAGGGGGAAGCTTTCTTT.

The table lists this clonotype with a few counts. The chain employs TRBV30 and TRBJ2-1; tentative D call: TRBD2 (5 bases). The V and J ends lost 2 bases and 1 base respectively, with 24 bases between them. Looked up from germline, CDR1 is GTSNPN and CDR2 is SVGIG (reference sequence). CDR3 length: 19 residues. CDR3 in DNA: TGTGCCTGGAGTCTACGCTGGAGAGGGAGCGGTTCTTCCTACAATGAGCAGTTCTTC. It specifies CAWSLRWRGSGSSYNEQFF.

The rearrangement links TRBV24-1 to TRBJ2-1, with TRBD2 identical over 11 bases. V was pared by 5 bases and J by 15 bases, with 8 bases of the junction left unmatched. There are 13 residues in the CDR3. Germline CDR1 reads KGHDR; CDR2 reads SFDVKD. The CDR3 nucleotides read TGTGCCACCAGTGGAACTAGCGGGAGCGGTCGGTTCTTC. This gives the protein CATSGTSGSGRFF.

About this clonotype: This may stem from a read error, because a much larger clone lies one nucleotide away. The rearrangement uses TRBV28 and TRBJ1-1; no firm D call. This CDR3 spans 14 amino acids. Germline V gene lookup returns CDR1 MDHEN and CDR2 SYDVKM. DNA of the CDR3: TGTGCCAGCAGTTTTTGGCGAACGGGCACTGAAGCTTCCTTT. Protein: CASSFWRTGTEASF.

The V and J genes are TRBV7-3 and TRBJ2-2, with 9 bases that match TRBD2. Germline lookup yields CDR1 SGHTA and CDR2 FQGTGA. The CDR3 is made up of 16 amino acids. J was trimmed by 4 bases and V by 3 bases; bases with no gene match: 6. Here the CDR3 reads CASSLRVTSGTGELFF. In nucleotides, the CDR3 is TGTGCCAGCAGCTTGCGAGTGACTAGCGGCACCGGGGAGCTGTTTTTT.

This clonotype was detected ten times or more. The chain employs TRBV5-5 and TRBJ1-5; TRBD1 matches at 10 bases. CDR1 SGHKS and CDR2 YYEKEE come from the germline V gene (reference sequence). V lost 3 bases, J lost 4 bases, and 4 bases stayed unmatched. This CDR3 has 15 amino acids. The CDR3 here is CASSSDRGLNQPQHF. CDR3 coding DNA: TGTGCCAGCAGCTCTGACAGGGGGCTAAATCAGCCCCAGCATTTT.

This clonotype was recorded only once. With a much larger clone just one base away, this may be a read error. The chain carries TRBV20-1 and TRBJ1-3, with D uncertain. The CDR3 contains 15 residues. CDR1 and CDR2 from the germline V gene are DFQATT and SNEGSKA (reference sequence). The DNA of the CDR3 is TGCAGTGCTAGAGATCAGCCAGGAGTTGGAAACACCATACATTTT. The encoded protein is CSARDQPGVGNTIHF.

This clonotype was counted at least ten times. This chain links TRBV7-2 with TRBJ2-5, with TRBD1 identical over 8 bases. Unmatched junction bases numbered 9, after V lost 1 base and J lost 5 bases. The germline CDR1 and CDR2 sequences are SGHTA and FQGNSA. This CDR3 contains 16 residues. The CDR3 here is CASSLGYRGIDETQYF. DNA for the CDR3: TGTGCCAGCAGCTTAGGTTACAGGGGGATAGACGAGACCCAGTACTTC.